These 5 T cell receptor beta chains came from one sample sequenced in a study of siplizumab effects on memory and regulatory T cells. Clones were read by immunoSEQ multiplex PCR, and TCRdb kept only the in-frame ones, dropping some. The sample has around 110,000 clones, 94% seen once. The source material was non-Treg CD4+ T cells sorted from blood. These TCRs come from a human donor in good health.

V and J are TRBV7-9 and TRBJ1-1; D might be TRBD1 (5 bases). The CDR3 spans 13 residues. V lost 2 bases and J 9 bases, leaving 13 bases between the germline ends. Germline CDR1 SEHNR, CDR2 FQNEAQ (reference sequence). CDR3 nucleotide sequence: TGTGCCAGCAGCTTATCAGGGTTTACTAAAGCTTTCTTT. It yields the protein CASSLSGFTKAFF.

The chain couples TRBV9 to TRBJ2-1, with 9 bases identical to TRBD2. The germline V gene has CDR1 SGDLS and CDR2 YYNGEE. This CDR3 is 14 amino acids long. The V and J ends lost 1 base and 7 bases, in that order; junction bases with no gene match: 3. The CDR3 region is CASSVLAGANEQFF. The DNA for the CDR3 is TGTGCCAGCAGCGTATTAGCGGGAGCGAATGAGCAGTTCTTC.

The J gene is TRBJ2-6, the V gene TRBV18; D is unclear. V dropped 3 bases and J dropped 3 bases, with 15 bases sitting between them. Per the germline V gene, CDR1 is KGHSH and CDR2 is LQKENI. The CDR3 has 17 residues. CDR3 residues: CASSPTSPSGGANVLTF. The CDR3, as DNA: TGTGCCAGCTCACCGACGAGCCCCAGTGGTGGGGCCAACGTCCTGACTTTC.

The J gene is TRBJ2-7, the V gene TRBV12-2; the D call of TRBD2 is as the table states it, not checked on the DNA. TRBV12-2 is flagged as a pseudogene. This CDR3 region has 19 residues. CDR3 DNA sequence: TGTGCAAGTCGCTCCGGCATGGGAGGTAGCGGGGGGTCGAGAAACGAGCAGTACTTC. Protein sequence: CASRSGMGGSGGSRNEQYF.

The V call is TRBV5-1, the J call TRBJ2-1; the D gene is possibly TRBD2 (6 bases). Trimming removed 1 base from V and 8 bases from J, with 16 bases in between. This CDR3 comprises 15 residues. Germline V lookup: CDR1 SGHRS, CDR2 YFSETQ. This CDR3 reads CASSLKTRGADEQFF. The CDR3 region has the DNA TGCGCCAGCAGCTTGAAGACTAGAGGTGCAGATGAGCAGTTCTTC.